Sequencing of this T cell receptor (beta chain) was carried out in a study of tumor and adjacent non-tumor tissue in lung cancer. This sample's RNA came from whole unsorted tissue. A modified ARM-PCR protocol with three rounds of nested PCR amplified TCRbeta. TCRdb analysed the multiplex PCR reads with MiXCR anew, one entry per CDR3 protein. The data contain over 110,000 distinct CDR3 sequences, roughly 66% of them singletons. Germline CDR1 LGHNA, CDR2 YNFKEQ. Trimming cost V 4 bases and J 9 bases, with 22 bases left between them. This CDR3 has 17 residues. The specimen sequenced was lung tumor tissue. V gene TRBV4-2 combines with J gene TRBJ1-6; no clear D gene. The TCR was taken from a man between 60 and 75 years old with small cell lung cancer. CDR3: CASSPSTASPLGSPLHF. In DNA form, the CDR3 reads TGTGCCAGCAGCCCGTCCACAGCATCCCCATTGGGTTCACCCCTCCACTTT.